A selection of T cell receptor beta chains follows, all from one sample in a study of shared clonotypes between healthy human individuals. Libraries were prepared by immunoSEQ multiplex PCR; TCRdb keeps only in-frame clonotypes and omits some of them. The sample carries 2 million to 2.5 million clones, 90% to 97% recorded once. The sequencing input was naive CD4+ T cells sorted from blood. These receptors originate from a man aged 18-30 years in good health. The CDR3 runs from the conserved cysteine through the conserved F or W. The D gene is left open where the match is weak. A row's size may be missing; if present it is once, few, many or a size class.

cdr3_aa: CASSLGGTDTQYF
cdr3_nt: TGTGCCAGCAGCTTAGGAGGAACAGATACGCAGTATTTT
j_call: TRBJ2-3
v_call: TRBV11-2
clone_size: -
d_call: -

cdr3_aa: CASSLGAYGTGLNSPLHF
cdr3_nt: TGCGCCAGCAGCCTTGGGGCCTACGGGACAGGTCTTAATTCACCCCTCCACTTT
j_call: TRBJ1-6
v_call: TRBV5-1
clone_size: -
d_call: TRBD1

cdr3_aa: CASSQDLVAGADTQYF
cdr3_nt: TGTGCCAGCAGCCAAGATTTAGTAGCGGGAGCAGATACGCAGTATTTT
j_call: TRBJ2-3
v_call: TRBV4-2
clone_size: -
d_call: TRBD2

cdr3_aa: CASRTGGRETQYF
cdr3_nt: TGTGCCAGCAGGACAGGGGGTAGGGAGACCCAGTACTTC
j_call: TRBJ2-5
v_call: TRBV2
clone_size: -
d_call: TRBD1

cdr3_aa: CASSLNQAGPYEQYF
cdr3_nt: TGTGCCAGCAGTCTCAACCAGGCGGGACCCTACGAGCAGTACTTC
j_call: TRBJ2-7
v_call: TRBV14
clone_size: -
d_call: -

cdr3_aa: CASSSGTSGGTYEQYF
cdr3_nt: TGTGCCAGCAGTTCCGGGACTAGCGGGGGTACCTACGAGCAGTACTTC
j_call: TRBJ2-7
v_call: TRBV28
clone_size: -
d_call: TRBD2

cdr3_aa: CASSYGGEYSPLHF
cdr3_nt: TGTGCCAGCAGCTACGGCGGGGAATATTCACCCCTCCACTTT
j_call: TRBJ1-6
v_call: TRBV5-4
clone_size: few
d_call: -

cdr3_aa: CASSDWANKNIQYF
cdr3_nt: TGTGCCAGCAGTGATTGGGCGAACAAAAACATTCAGTACTTC
j_call: TRBJ2-4
v_call: TRBV2
clone_size: -
d_call: -

cdr3_aa: CASGSSGSRSYNEQFF
cdr3_nt: TGTGCTAGTGGATCTAGCGGGAGCCGCTCCTACAATGAGCAGTTCTTC
j_call: TRBJ2-1
v_call: TRBV12-5
clone_size: -
d_call: TRBD2

cdr3_aa: CASSNPSTDTQYF
cdr3_nt: TGCGCCAGCAGCAACCCTAGCACAGATACGCAGTATTTT
j_call: TRBJ2-3
v_call: TRBV5-1
clone_size: -
d_call: -

cdr3_aa: CASKGLAGGPGNTGELFF
cdr3_nt: TGTGCCAGCAAGGGACTAGCGGGGGGGCCGGGGAACACCGGGGAGCTGTTTTTT
j_call: TRBJ2-2
v_call: TRBV25-1
clone_size: -
d_call: TRBD2

cdr3_aa: CASSPSGTGDSPLHF
cdr3_nt: TGTGCCAGCTCACCTTCCGGGACAGGGGATTCACCCCTCCACTTT
j_call: TRBJ1-6
v_call: TRBV18
clone_size: few
d_call: TRBD1

cdr3_aa: CASSVDVADTGELFF
cdr3_nt: TGTGCCAGCAGCGTAGATGTAGCGGACACCGGGGAGCTGTTTTTT
j_call: TRBJ2-2
v_call: TRBV9
clone_size: -
d_call: -

cdr3_aa: CASSLEGTTYNEQFF
cdr3_nt: TGTGCCAGCAGCTTGGAGGGGACCACCTACAATGAGCAGTTCTTC
j_call: TRBJ2-1
v_call: TRBV5-8
clone_size: -
d_call: -

cdr3_aa: CASSKGLFTGELFF
cdr3_nt: TGTGCCAGCAGCAAGGGACTATTCACCGGGGAGCTGTTTTTT
j_call: TRBJ2-2
v_call: TRBV7-2
clone_size: once
d_call: TRBD2

cdr3_aa: CASSLLPGNTIYF
cdr3_nt: TGTGCCAGCAGCCTCCTCCCTGGAAACACCATATATTTT
j_call: TRBJ1-3
v_call: TRBV7-8
clone_size: -
d_call: -

cdr3_aa: CSASSGAEQYF
cdr3_nt: TGCAGTGCTAGTTCGGGGGCCGAGCAGTACTTC
j_call: TRBJ2-7
v_call: TRBV20-1
clone_size: -
d_call: -

cdr3_aa: CASSLGLAIGNEQFF
cdr3_nt: TGCGCCAGCAGCTTGGGACTAGCGATAGGCAATGAGCAGTTCTTC
j_call: TRBJ2-1
v_call: TRBV5-1
clone_size: -
d_call: TRBD2

cdr3_aa: CSASRADTQYF
cdr3_nt: TGCAGTGCTAGTAGGGCAGATACGCAGTATTTT
j_call: TRBJ2-3
v_call: TRBV20-1
clone_size: -
d_call: -

cdr3_aa: CASENRGLHTEAFF
cdr3_nt: TGTGCCAGCGAAAACAGGGGGTTGCACACTGAAGCTTTCTTT
j_call: TRBJ1-1
v_call: TRBV19
clone_size: once
d_call: TRBD1

cdr3_aa: CASSGRDRVLSEQYF
cdr3_nt: TGTGCCAGCAGCGGGAGGGACAGGGTCTTATCCGAGCAGTACTTC
j_call: TRBJ2-7
v_call: TRBV5-4
clone_size: -
d_call: TRBD1

cdr3_aa: CASSLALAGGPWNEQFF
cdr3_nt: TGTGCCAGCAGCTTAGCGTTAGCGGGGGGCCCATGGAATGAGCAGTTCTTC
j_call: TRBJ2-1
v_call: TRBV7-8
clone_size: -
d_call: TRBD2

cdr3_aa: CASSVGGAEPYNEQFF
cdr3_nt: TGTGCCAGCAGCGTAGGCGGAGCCGAACCCTACAATGAGCAGTTCTTC
j_call: TRBJ2-1
v_call: TRBV9
clone_size: -
d_call: -

cdr3_aa: CASSPERDTEAFF
cdr3_nt: TGTGCCAGCAGCCCCGAGAGAGACACTGAAGCTTTCTTT
j_call: TRBJ1-1
v_call: TRBV2
clone_size: once
d_call: -

cdr3_aa: CASSLGLKDNSGNTIYF
cdr3_nt: TGTGCCAGCAGTTTGGGCTTAAAGGACAACTCTGGAAACACCATATATTTT
j_call: TRBJ1-3
v_call: TRBV28
clone_size: -
d_call: -

cdr3_aa: CASSSFGSGQVPTF
cdr3_nt: TGCGCCAGCAGCTCGTTTGGGAGTGGACAGGTCCCAACCTTC
j_call: TRBJ1-2
v_call: TRBV5-1
clone_size: -
d_call: TRBD1

cdr3_aa: CASSLGGLEAQPQHF
cdr3_nt: TGTGCCAGCAGCTTAGGGGGCCTGGAGGCTCAGCCCCAGCATTTT
j_call: TRBJ1-5
v_call: TRBV11-2
clone_size: -
d_call: -

cdr3_aa: CASSPNLGLAANYEQYF
cdr3_nt: TGCGCCAGCAGCCCCAATTTGGGACTAGCGGCGAACTACGAGCAGTACTTC
j_call: TRBJ2-7
v_call: TRBV5-1
clone_size: -
d_call: TRBD2

cdr3_aa: CASSSGGSGVYSGNTIYF
cdr3_nt: TGCGCCAGCAGCTCCGGGGGGTCCGGGGTCTACTCTGGAAACACCATATATTTT
j_call: TRBJ1-3
v_call: TRBV5-1
clone_size: -
d_call: -

cdr3_aa: CASSSQSATNEKLFF
cdr3_nt: TGTGCCAGTAGTTCCCAGTCTGCAACTAATGAAAAACTGTTTTTT
j_call: TRBJ1-4
v_call: TRBV19
clone_size: -
d_call: -

cdr3_aa: CASSLAGRVDEQYF
cdr3_nt: TGTGCCAGCAGCTTAGCCGGGAGGGTCGACGAGCAGTACTTC
j_call: TRBJ2-7
v_call: TRBV7-2
clone_size: -
d_call: TRBD2

cdr3_aa: CASSYGTGGRETQYF
cdr3_nt: TGTGCCAGCAGCTACGGGACAGGGGGCAGAGAGACCCAGTACTTC
j_call: TRBJ2-5
v_call: TRBV5-6
clone_size: -
d_call: TRBD1

cdr3_aa: CASSLAGDRGGDSSYNEQFF
cdr3_nt: TGCGCCAGCAGCTTGGCCGGGGACAGGGGAGGGGATTCCTCCTACAATGAGCAGTTCTTC
j_call: TRBJ2-1
v_call: TRBV5-1
clone_size: -
d_call: TRBD1

cdr3_aa: CASSMQEGEQPQHF
cdr3_nt: TGTGCCAGCAGCATGCAGGAGGGGGAACAGCCCCAGCATTTT
j_call: TRBJ1-5
v_call: TRBV5-6
clone_size: -
d_call: -

cdr3_aa: CAWSKGQGTTEAFF
cdr3_nt: TGTGCCTGGAGTAAGGGACAGGGGACCACTGAAGCTTTCTTT
j_call: TRBJ1-1
v_call: TRBV30
clone_size: -
d_call: TRBD1